Given below is one T cell receptor beta chain in context. The data were obtained in a study of shared clonotypes between healthy human individuals. Germline CDR1 is SGHTA and CDR2 is FQGNSA. The trim removed 5 bases at V and 4 bases at J, leaving 17 bases unmatched. This CDR3 contains 19 residues. This table comes from immunoSEQ multiplex PCR, and its TCRdb copy is limited to in-frame clones, with some not included. In the table there are 1.5 million to 1.9 million clones, 95% to 99% of which are singletons. The TCR sequence derives from a man under 40 in good health. What was sequenced was naive CD4+ T cells sorted from blood. As to subset: CD45RA+ positively selected. The chain employs TRBV7-2 and TRBJ2-7; 13 bases align to TRBD2. This CDR3 is CASSPRTSGRSSSVYEQYF. CDR3 sequence (DNA): TGTGCCAGCAGCCCCCGGACTAGCGGGAGATCATCTAGTGTGTACGAGCAGTACTTC.